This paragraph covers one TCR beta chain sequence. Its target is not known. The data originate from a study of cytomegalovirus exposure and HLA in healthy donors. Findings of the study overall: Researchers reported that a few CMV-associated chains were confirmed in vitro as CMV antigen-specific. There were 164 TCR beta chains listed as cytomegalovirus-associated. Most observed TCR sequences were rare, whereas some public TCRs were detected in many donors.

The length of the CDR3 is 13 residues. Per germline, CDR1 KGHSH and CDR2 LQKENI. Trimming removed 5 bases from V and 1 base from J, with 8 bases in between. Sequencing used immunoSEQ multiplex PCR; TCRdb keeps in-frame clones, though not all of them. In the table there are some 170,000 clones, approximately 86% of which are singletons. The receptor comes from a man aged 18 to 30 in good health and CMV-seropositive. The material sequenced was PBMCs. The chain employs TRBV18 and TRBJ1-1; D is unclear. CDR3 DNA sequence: TGTGCCAGCTCATTCACAGAGAACACTGAAGCTTTCTTT. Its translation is CASSFTENTEAFF.